These 15 T cell receptor beta chains were all obtained from the same sample, sequenced in a study of blood T cell repertoires in COVID-19. TCRdb's table, derived via immunoSEQ multiplex PCR, lists solely in-frame clones and lacks some. The sample includes 160,000 or so clones, approximately 88% of them seen just once. Material for sequencing was peripheral blood. These receptors all stem from a woman aged 60-70 years who had recovered from COVID-19.

For the CDR3, the DNA is TGTGCCATCAAGCAAGGGGCACCCAGTACGGATACGCAGTATTTT. This sequence encodes CAIKQGAPSTDTQYF. V is TRBV10-3 and J is TRBJ2-3; TRBD1 might be the D (5 bases). The CDR3 has 15 residues. Trimming took 7 bases from V and 6 from J, leaving 20 bases between them. The germline V gene has CDR1 ENHRY and CDR2 SYGVKD.

This chain joins TRBV29-1 and TRBJ1-2; a possible D gene is TRBD1 (5 bases). Germline V lookup: CDR1 SQVTM, CDR2 ANQGSEA. Trimming removed 4 bases at V and 4 bases at J, with 10 bases between. CDR3 length equals 12 residues. CDR3 sequence reads: CSVADSLYGYTF. Here the CDR3 DNA reads TGCAGCGTTGCCGACAGCCTCTATGGCTACACCTTC.

The gene calls are TRBV7-3 and TRBJ2-3; TRBD2 matches 10 bases. V was clipped by 1 base and J by 1 base; unmatched bases: 11. This CDR3 comprises 19 residues. CDR1 and CDR2 from the germline V gene are SGHTA and FQGTGA. CDR3 in amino acids: CASSLIKRGGKSRTDTQYF. CDR3 in DNA: TGTGCCAGCAGCTTAATTAAGCGGGGGGGCAAATCACGCACAGATACGCAGTATTTT.

About this clone itself: A much larger clone differs from this one at a single base, so this may be a read error. The chain links TRBV9 to TRBJ2-2; 11 nucleotides line up with TRBD2. In germline, CDR1 is SGDLS, CDR2 YYNGEE. The CDR3 runs to 15 residues. CDR3 in amino acids: CARSVYSGGAGELFF. CDR3 in DNA: TGTGCCCGCAGCGTATATAGCGGGGGGGCCGGGGAGCTGTTTTTT.

This rearrangement joins TRBV4-2 to TRBJ2-7; D is undetermined. Germline values: CDR1 LGHNA, CDR2 YNFKEQ. This CDR3 comprises 13 residues. V gave up 0 bases and J gave up 5 bases, with 8 bases separating them. CDR3 amino acids: CASSQESSDEQYF. DNA for the CDR3: TGTGCCAGCAGCCAAGAGAGTAGTGACGAGCAGTACTTC.

The chain has TRBV11-2 and TRBJ1-2; D remains unclear. From germline, CDR1 is SGHAT and CDR2 FQNNGV. Trimming left V 2 bases short and J 2 bases short, with 9 bases between. The CDR3 spans 14 residues. The CDR3 region is CASSLSRGNYGYTF. The CDR3 region has the DNA TGTGCCAGCAGCTTATCTAGAGGGAACTATGGCTACACCTTC.

This clone was seen a handful of times. This chain uses TRBV19 with TRBJ1-5; a weak D match, TRBD1 (5 bases). The CDR3 runs 15 residues. V was cut by 0 bases and J by 4 bases, with 10 bases left in between. Per the germline V gene, CDR1 is LNHDA and CDR2 is SQIVND (reference sequence). CDR3 amino acids: CASSIDRAGNQPQHF. CDR3 DNA: TGTGCCAGTAGTATAGATCGGGCAGGGAATCAGCCCCAGCATTTT.

Of note for this clone: At the DNA level, this CDR3 is encoded by other sequences in the same sample as well. The CDR3 protein is CASRRTGTMNTEAFF. CDR3 DNA: TGTGCCAGCAGACGGACAGGGACTATGAACACTGAAGCTTTCTTT. The chain links TRBV28 to TRBJ1-1; 8 positions agree with TRBD1. The ends lost 6 bases at V and 0 bases at J; junction bases unmatched: 6. CDR1 MDHEN and CDR2 SYDVKM come from the germline V gene. This CDR3 is 15 amino acids long.

The gene calls are TRBV7-6 and TRBJ2-5, with D unclear. The CDR3 runs to 13 residues. Per germline, CDR1 SGHVS and CDR2 FNYEAQ. Trimming removed 1 base at V and 8 bases at J, with 11 bases between. CDR3 protein: CASSLEAPQTQYF. Here the CDR3 DNA reads TGTGCCAGCAGCTTAGAAGCGCCGCAAACCCAGTACTTC.

The chain's CDR3 is CASSLLGTDVGGYTF. The DNA of the CDR3 is TGCGCCAGCAGCTTGCTGGGGACAGACGTTGGGGGCTACACCTTC. The chain couples TRBV5-1 to TRBJ1-2, with 7 positions matching TRBD1. The length of the CDR3 is 15 residues. Trimming at V came to 1 base and at J to 8 bases, leaving 11 bases not matched to a gene. CDR1 is SGHRS, CDR2 YFSETQ, per germline.

The rearrangement uses TRBV2 and TRBJ2-7, with a possible D match to TRBD1 (6 bases). The V end lost 8 bases, the J end lost 2 bases, and 16 bases lay between the germline ends. Germline lookup yields CDR1 SNHLY and CDR2 FYNNEI. This CDR3 contains 14 residues. CDR3 in amino acids: CASGREGGPYEQYF. The CDR3 DNA sequence: TGTGCCAGCGGAAGGGAAGGGGGACCCTACGAGCAGTACTTC.

CDR3 residues: CASSQGQGGSEAFF. In DNA form, the CDR3 reads TGCGCCAGCAGCCAGGGACAGGGTGGGTCTGAAGCTTTCTTT. The J gene is TRBJ1-1, the V gene TRBV5-1, with 9 bases that match TRBD1. The junction had 7 bases not matched to a gene; V was cut back by 4 bases and J by 6 bases. Per the germline V gene, CDR1 is SGHRS and CDR2 is YFSETQ. This CDR3 has 14 amino acids.

Written as DNA, the CDR3 is TGTGCCAGCAGCCCGCGCGATGGGACTAGCTTCGCGAACACCGGGGAGCTGTTTTTT. This codes for CASSPRDGTSFANTGELFF. The gene calls are TRBV7-9 and TRBJ2-2, with 9 positions matching TRBD2. Germline V gene sequence: CDR1 SEHNR, CDR2 FQNEAQ (reference sequence). Trimming removed 5 bases from V and 0 bases from J; junction bases left unmatched: 13. CDR3 length: 19 amino acids.

This chain joins TRBV7-9 and TRBJ2-5; 9 bases align to TRBD1. V lost 3 bases, J lost 5 bases, and 10 bases stayed unmatched. The CDR3 runs 16 residues. Germline V gives CDR1 SEHNR, CDR2 FQNEAQ (reference sequence). CDR3 residues: CASSFGGTGSAETQYF. In DNA form, the CDR3 reads TGTGCCAGCAGCTTTGGGGGGACAGGGTCCGCGGAGACCCAGTACTTC.

This chain connects TRBV7-9 to TRBJ1-1; weak D call: TRBD1 (5 bases). The CDR3 runs to 14 residues. V lost 5 bases and J lost 6, with 16 bases in between. Germline CDR1 SEHNR, CDR2 FQNEAQ (reference sequence). The CDR3: CASSRGGGSAEAFF. The CDR3 DNA is TGTGCCAGCAGCCGCGGGGGAGGGAGCGCTGAAGCTTTCTTT.